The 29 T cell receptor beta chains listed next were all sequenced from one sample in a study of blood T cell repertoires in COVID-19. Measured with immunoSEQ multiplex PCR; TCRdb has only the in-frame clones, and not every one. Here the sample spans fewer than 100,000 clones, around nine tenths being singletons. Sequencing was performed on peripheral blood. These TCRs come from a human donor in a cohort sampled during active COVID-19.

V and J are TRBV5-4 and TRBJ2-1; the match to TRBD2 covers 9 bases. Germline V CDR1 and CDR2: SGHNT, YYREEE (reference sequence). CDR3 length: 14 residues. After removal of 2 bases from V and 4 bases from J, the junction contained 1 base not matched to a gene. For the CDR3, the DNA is TGTGCCAGCAGCTTCACTAGCGGGTACAATGAGCAGTTCTTC. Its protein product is CASSFTSGYNEQFF.

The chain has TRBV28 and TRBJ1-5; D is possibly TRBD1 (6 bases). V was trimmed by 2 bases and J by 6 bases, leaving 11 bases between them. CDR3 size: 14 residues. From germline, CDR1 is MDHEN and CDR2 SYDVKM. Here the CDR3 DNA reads TGTGCCAGCAGTTTACCTCACAGGGTTCAGCCCCAGCATTTT. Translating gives CASSLPHRVQPQHF. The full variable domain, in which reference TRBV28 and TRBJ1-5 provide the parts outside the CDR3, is DVKVTQSSRYLVKRTGEKVFLECVQDMDHENMFWYRQDPGLGLRLIYFSYDVKMKEKGDIPEGYSVSREKKERFSLILESASTNQTSMYLCASSLPHRVQPQHFGDGTRLSIL.

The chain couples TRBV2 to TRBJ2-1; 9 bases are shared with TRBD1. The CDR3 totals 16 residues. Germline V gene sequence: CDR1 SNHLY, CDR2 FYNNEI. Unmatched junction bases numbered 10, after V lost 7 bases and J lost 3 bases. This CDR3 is CASNWDRERFYNEQFF. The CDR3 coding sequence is TGTGCCAGCAACTGGGACAGGGAAAGGTTCTACAATGAGCAGTTCTTC.

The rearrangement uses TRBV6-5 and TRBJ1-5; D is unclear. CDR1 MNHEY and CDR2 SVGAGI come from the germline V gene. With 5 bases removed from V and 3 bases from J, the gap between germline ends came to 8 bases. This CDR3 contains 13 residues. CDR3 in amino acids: CASSKQDNQPQHF. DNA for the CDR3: TGTGCCAGCAGTAAACAAGACAATCAGCCCCAGCATTTT.

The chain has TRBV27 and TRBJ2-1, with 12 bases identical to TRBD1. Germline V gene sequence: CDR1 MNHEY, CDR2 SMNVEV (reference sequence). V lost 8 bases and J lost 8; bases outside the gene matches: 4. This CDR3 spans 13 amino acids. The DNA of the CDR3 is TGTGCCAGCCGGGACAGGGGGCCGGATGAGCAGTTCTTC. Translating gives CASRDRGPDEQFF.

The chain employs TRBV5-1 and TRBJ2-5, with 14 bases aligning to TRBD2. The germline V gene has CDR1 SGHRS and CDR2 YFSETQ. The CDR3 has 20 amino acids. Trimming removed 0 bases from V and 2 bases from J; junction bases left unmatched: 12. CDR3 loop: CASSLANIGLAGGLQETQYF. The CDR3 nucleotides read TGCGCCAGCAGCTTGGCCAATATCGGACTAGCGGGAGGCCTACAAGAGACCCAGTACTTC.

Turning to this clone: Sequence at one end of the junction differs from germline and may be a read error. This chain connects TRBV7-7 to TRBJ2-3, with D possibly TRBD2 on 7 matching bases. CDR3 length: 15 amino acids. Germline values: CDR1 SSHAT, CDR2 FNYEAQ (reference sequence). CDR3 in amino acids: CASSPEGGSTDTQYF. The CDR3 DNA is TGTGCTAGCAGCCCAGAGGGGGGGAGCACAGATACGCAGTATTTT.

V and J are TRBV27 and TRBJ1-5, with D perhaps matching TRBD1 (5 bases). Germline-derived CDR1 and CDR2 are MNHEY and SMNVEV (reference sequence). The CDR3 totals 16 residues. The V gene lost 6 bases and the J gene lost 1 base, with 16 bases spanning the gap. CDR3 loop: CASSPGLAGSNQPQHF. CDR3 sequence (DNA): TGTGCCAGCAGCCCTGGGTTGGCAGGGAGCAATCAGCCCCAGCATTTT.

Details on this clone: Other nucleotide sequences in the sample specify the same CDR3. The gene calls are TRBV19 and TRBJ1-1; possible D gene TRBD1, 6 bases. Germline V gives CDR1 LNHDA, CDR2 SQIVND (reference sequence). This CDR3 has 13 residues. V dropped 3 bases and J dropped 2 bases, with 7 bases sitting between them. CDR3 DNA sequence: TGTGCCAGTAGTATCAGGGGCAACACTGAAGCTTTCTTT. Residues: CASSIRGNTEAFF.

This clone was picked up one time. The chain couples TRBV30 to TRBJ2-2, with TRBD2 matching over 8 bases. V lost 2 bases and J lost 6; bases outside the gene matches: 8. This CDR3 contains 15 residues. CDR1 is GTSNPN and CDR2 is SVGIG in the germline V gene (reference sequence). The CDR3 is CAWSTGLGRSGELFF. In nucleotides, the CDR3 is TGTGCCTGGAGTACGGGACTAGGAAGGTCCGGGGAGCTGTTTTTT.

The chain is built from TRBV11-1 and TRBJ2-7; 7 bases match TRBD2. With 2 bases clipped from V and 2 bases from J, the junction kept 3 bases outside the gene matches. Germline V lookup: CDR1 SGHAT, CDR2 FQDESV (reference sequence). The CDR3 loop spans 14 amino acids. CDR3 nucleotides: TGTGCCAGCAGCTTACTAGCGGAGGCCTACGAGCAGTACTTC. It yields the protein CASSLLAEAYEQYF.

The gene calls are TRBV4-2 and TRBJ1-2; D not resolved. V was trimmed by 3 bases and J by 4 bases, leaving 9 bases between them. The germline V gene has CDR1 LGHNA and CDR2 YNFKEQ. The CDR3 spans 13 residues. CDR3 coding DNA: TGTGCCAGCAGCCATCGGAGCCTCTATGGCTACACCTTC. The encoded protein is CASSHRSLYGYTF.

The CDR3 is CASSIADRGRGETQYF. CDR3 in DNA: TGCGCCAGCAGCATAGCAGACAGGGGGCGAGGGGAGACCCAGTACTTC. The V call is TRBV5-1, the J call TRBJ2-5; 10 nucleotides align to TRBD1. CDR3 size: 16 residues. Germline trimming cut 4 bases from V and 5 bases from J; bases unmatched to any gene: 11. Germline V lookup: CDR1 SGHRS, CDR2 YFSETQ.

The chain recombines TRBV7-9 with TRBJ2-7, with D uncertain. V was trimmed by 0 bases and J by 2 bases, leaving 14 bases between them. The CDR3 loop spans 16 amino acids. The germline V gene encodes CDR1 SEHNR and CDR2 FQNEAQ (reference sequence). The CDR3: CASSLAGGYFPYEQYF. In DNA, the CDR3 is TGTGCCAGCAGCTTAGCTGGCGGATACTTCCCCTACGAGCAGTACTTC.

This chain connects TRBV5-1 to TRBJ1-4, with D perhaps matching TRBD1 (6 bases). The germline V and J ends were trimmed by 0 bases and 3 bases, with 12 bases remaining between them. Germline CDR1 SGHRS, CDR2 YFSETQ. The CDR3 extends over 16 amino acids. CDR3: CASSLEAQGSNEKLFF. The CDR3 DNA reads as TGCGCCAGCAGCTTGGAAGCACAGGGTTCTAATGAAAAACTGTTTTTT.

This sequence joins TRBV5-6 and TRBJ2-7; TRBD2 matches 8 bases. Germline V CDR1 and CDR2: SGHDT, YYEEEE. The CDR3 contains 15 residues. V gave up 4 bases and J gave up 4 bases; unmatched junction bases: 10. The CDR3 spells CASSPGGVRTYEQYF. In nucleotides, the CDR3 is TGTGCCAGCAGCCCGGGGGGGGTCAGGACATACGAGCAGTACTTC.

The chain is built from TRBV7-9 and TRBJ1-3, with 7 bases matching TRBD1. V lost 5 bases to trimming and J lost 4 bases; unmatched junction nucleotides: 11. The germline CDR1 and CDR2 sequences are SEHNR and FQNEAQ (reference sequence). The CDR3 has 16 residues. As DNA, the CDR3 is TGTGCCAGCAGCAAGCTACCAGGGGGTGGCGGAAACACCATATATTTT. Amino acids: CASSKLPGGGGNTIYF.

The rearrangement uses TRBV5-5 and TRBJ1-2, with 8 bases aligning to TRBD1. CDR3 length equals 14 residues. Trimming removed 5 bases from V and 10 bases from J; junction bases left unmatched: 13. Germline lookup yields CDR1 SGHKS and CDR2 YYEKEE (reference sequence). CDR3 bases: TGTGCCAGCAGGGGTTGGACAGGGCGAAGCGACTACACCTTC. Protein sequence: CASRGWTGRSDYTF.

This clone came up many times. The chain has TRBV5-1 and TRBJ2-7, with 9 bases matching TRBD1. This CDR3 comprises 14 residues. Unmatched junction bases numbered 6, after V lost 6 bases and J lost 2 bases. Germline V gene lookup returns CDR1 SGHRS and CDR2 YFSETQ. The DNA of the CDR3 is TGCGCCAGCAAACCGGGACAGGGTCCCTACGAGCAGTACTTC. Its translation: CASKPGQGPYEQYF. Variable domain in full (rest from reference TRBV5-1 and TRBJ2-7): KAGVTQTPRYLIKTRGQQVTLSCSPISGHRSVSWYQQTPGQGLQFLFEYFSETQRNKGNFPGRFSGRQFSNSRSEMNVSTLELGDSALYLCASKPGQGPYEQYFGPGTRLTVT.

CDR3 DNA: TGTGCCAGCAGCCCTGGACAGGGTTATGGCTACACCTTC. This codes for CASSPGQGYGYTF. V is TRBV7-8 and J is TRBJ1-2; 8 nucleotides line up with TRBD1. This CDR3 contains 13 residues. V gave up 5 bases and J gave up 5 bases; unmatched junction bases: 4. Germline V CDR1 and CDR2: SGHVS, FQNEAQ.

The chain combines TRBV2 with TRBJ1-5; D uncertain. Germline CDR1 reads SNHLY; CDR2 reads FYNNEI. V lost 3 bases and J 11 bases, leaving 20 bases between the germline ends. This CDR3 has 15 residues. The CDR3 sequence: CASSDEGRAARAQHF. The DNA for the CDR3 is TGTGCCAGCAGTGACGAGGGCCGGGCGGCAAGGGCCCAGCATTTT.

CDR3: CASSREPMNTEAFF. The DNA for the CDR3 is TGTGCCAGCTCACGGGAGCCGATGAACACTGAAGCTTTCTTT. The rearrangement joins TRBV18 to TRBJ1-1; unclear D gene. V dropped 4 bases and J dropped 0 bases, with 9 bases sitting between them. Germline V gene data show CDR1 as KGHSH and CDR2 as LQKENI. The CDR3 has 14 amino acids.

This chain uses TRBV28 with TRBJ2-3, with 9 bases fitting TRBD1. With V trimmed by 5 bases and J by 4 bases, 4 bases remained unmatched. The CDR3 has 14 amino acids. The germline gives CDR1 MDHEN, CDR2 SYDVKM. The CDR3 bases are TGTGCCAGCAGTCCAGGACAGGGGCCAGATACGCAGTATTTT. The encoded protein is CASSPGQGPDTQYF.

CDR3: CASSLQAGAEQPQHF. CDR3 sequence (DNA): TGCGCCAGCAGCTTGCAGGCAGGGGCTGAGCAGCCCCAGCATTTT. This rearrangement joins TRBV5-1 to TRBJ1-5, with D possibly matching TRBD1 (6 bases). Germline-derived CDR1 and CDR2 are SGHRS and YFSETQ. Trimming cost V 1 base and J 7 bases, with 15 bases left between them. CDR3 length: 15 residues.

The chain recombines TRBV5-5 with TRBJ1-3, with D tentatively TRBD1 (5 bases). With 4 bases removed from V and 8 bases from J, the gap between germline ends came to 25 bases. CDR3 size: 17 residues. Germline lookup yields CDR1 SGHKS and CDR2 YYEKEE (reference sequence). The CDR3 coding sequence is TGTGCCAGCAGCAGGACGGGACTTAAGGCGGCAGTGGACACCATATATTTT. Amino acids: CASSRTGLKAAVDTIYF.

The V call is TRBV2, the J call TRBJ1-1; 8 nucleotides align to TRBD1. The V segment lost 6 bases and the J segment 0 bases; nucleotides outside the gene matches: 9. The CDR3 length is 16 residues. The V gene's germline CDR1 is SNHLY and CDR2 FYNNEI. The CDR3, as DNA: TGTGCCAGCAGCCCCGGGACAGGAGTCTTGAACACTGAAGCTTTCTTT. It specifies CASSPGTGVLNTEAFF.

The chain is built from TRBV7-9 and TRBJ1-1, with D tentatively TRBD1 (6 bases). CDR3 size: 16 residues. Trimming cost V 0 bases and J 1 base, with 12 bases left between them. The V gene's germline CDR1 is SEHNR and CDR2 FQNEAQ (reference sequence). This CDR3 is CASSLARGARNTEAFF. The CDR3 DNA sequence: TGTGCCAGCAGCTTAGCGCGGGGGGCGAGGAACACTGAAGCTTTCTTT.

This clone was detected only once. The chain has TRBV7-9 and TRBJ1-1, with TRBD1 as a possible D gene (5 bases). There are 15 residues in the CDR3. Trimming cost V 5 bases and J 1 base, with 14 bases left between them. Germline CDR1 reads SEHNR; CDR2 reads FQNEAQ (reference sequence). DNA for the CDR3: TGTGCCAGCAGCCAGGACGGCGGGGGGAACACTGAAGCTTTCTTT. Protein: CASSQDGGGNTEAFF.

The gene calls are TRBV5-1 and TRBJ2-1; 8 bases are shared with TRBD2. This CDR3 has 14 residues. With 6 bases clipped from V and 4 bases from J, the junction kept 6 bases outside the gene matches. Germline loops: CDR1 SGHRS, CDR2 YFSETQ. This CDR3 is CASKRGGGYNEQFF. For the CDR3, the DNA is TGCGCCAGCAAAAGGGGCGGGGGGTACAATGAGCAGTTCTTC.